The 17 T cell receptor beta chains given below trace back to one sample, sequenced in a study of OX40 agonist ivuxolimab in advanced cancers. This table comes from immunoSEQ multiplex PCR, and its TCRdb copy is limited to in-frame clones, with some not included. The sample yields around 80,000 clones, 70% to 85% seen once. Sequences were derived from CD4+ or CD8+ T cells sorted from blood, sampled in a trial of the OX40 agonist ivuxolimab. These receptors came from an adult with an advanced solid tumor such as melanoma, head and neck, liver or kidney cancer.

This clone has more than one count but fewer than ten. The V gene is TRBV2, the J gene TRBJ1-3, with D unresolved. The germline V and J ends were trimmed by 6 bases and 9 bases, with 9 bases remaining between them. There are 11 residues in the CDR3. Germline CDR1 and CDR2: SNHLY and FYNNEI. The CDR3 spells CASSLVGTIYF. The CDR3 DNA sequence: TGTGCCAGCAGCCTGGTGGGCACCATATATTTT.

This clone was observed a few times. V usage is TRBV6-5 and J usage is TRBJ1-5, with TRBD1 as a possible D gene (5 bases). From germline, CDR1 is MNHEY and CDR2 SVGAGI. The CDR3 is 14 amino acids. The germline V and J ends were trimmed by 6 bases and 1 base, with 10 bases remaining between them. The CDR3 loop reads CASSDGHSNQPQHF. Here the CDR3 DNA reads TGTGCCAGCAGCGATGGACACAGCAATCAGCCCCAGCATTTT.

The rearrangement joins TRBV27 to TRBJ1-2, with 8 bases aligning to TRBD1. The CDR3 loop spans 15 amino acids. CDR1 MNHEY and CDR2 SMNVEV come from the germline V gene (reference sequence). Trimming removed 7 bases from V and 4 bases from J; junction bases left unmatched: 11. The CDR3 region has the DNA TGTGCCAGCAAAGGACAGGGAATTTGGACCTATGGCTACACCTTC. Its translation is CASKGQGIWTYGYTF.

This rearrangement joins TRBV6-6 to TRBJ2-7; 8 nucleotides line up with TRBD2. Germline CDR1 is MNHNY and CDR2 is SVGAGI (reference sequence). This CDR3 has 14 residues. Germline trimming cut 4 bases from V and 7 bases from J; bases unmatched to any gene: 9. This CDR3 is CASSSYGLAGEQYF. In DNA, the CDR3 is TGTGCCAGCAGTTCCTACGGACTAGCTGGAGAGCAGTACTTC.

This clone was detected once. This rearrangement joins TRBV11-1 to TRBJ2-1; 8 nucleotides line up with TRBD2. Germline CDR1 SGHAT, CDR2 FQDESV (reference sequence). This CDR3 comprises 15 residues. V lost 5 bases and J lost 2; bases outside the gene matches: 5. This CDR3 is CASSPIAGPYNEQFF. CDR3 sequence (DNA): TGTGCCAGCAGCCCAATAGCGGGACCCTACAATGAGCAGTTCTTC.

V usage is TRBV7-2 and J usage is TRBJ1-2, with D perhaps TRBD1 (5 bases). Trimming shortened V by 4 bases and J by 1 base, and 19 bases separated the two germline ends. From germline, CDR1 is SGHTA and CDR2 FQGNSA. The CDR3 totals 17 residues. In DNA, the CDR3 is TGTGCCAGCAGCTCCAAGGTTACGGGGACCGTTAACTATGGCTACACCTTC. Its protein product is CASSSKVTGTVNYGYTF. Based on the CDR3 plus reference TRBV7-2 and TRBJ1-2, the full variable domain is GAGVSQSPSNKVTEKGKDVELRCDPISGHTALYWYRQSLGQGLEFLIYFQGNSAPDKSGLPSDRFSAERTGGSVSTLTIQRTQQEDSAVYLCASSSKVTGTVNYGYTFGSGTRLTVV.

The rearrangement joins TRBV18 to TRBJ1-1; a weak D match, TRBD1 (5 bases). V was shortened by 4 bases and J by 4 bases, with 16 bases between the two germline ends. Germline loops: CDR1 KGHSH, CDR2 LQKENI. The CDR3 length is 15 residues. Written as DNA, the CDR3 is TGTGCCAGCTCACTGATGGGAGGGGAGTCCACTGAAGCTTTCTTT. This encodes CASSLMGGESTEAFF.

This clone has more than one count but fewer than ten. The rearrangement links TRBV27 to TRBJ1-5; D not resolved. The germline V gene encodes CDR1 MNHEY and CDR2 SMNVEV (reference sequence). The V end lost 10 bases, the J end lost 7 bases, and 2 bases lay between the germline ends. The CDR3 totals 8 residues. This chain's CDR3 is CANQPQHF. In nucleotides, the CDR3 is TGTGCCAACCAGCCCCAGCATTTT.

The rearrangement joins TRBV6-6 to TRBJ2-2; tentatively, D is TRBD1 (6 bases). CDR3 length: 15 residues. V lost 5 bases to trimming and J lost 2 bases, with 12 bases between them. Germline loops: CDR1 MNHNY, CDR2 SVGAGI (reference sequence). CDR3 protein: CASSRTGINTGELFF. The CDR3 DNA reads TGTGCCAGCAGTAGAACAGGGATCAACACCGGGGAGCTGTTTTTT.

The rearrangement uses TRBV6-5 and TRBJ1-2, with 7 bases fitting TRBD1. Trimming at V came to 4 bases and at J to 4 bases, leaving 12 bases not matched to a gene. CDR1 is MNHEY and CDR2 is SVGAGI in the germline V gene. There are 16 residues in the CDR3. The CDR3 region has the DNA TGTGCCAGCAGTTTATCCGGGACAGAAGACGTCTATGGCTACACCTTC. This translates into CASSLSGTEDVYGYTF.

The V gene is TRBV2, the J gene TRBJ2-3; no reliable D call. This CDR3 has 12 residues. In germline, CDR1 is SNHLY, CDR2 FYNNEI. Trimming pared 4 bases from V and 13 bases from J, leaving 15 bases between. Here the CDR3 DNA reads TGTGCCAGCAGTGGTGCCGGTCCCCCGGAGTATTTT. Translated: CASSGAGPPEYF. The variable domain in full, with the rest retrieved from reference TRBV2 and TRBJ2-3, is EPEVTQTPSHQVTQMGQEVILRCVPISNHLYFYWYRQILGQKVEFLVSFYNNEISEKSEIFDDQFSVERPDGSNFTLKIRSTKLEDSAMYFCASSGAGPPEYFGPGTRLTVL.

The chain has TRBV7-2 and TRBJ2-2; no clear D. The germline gives CDR1 SGHTA, CDR2 FQGNSA. This CDR3 is 14 amino acids long. Deletions cut 3 bases from V and 1 base from J, with 6 bases between. CDR3 in amino acids: CASSFRQNTGELFF. In nucleotides, the CDR3 is TGTGCCAGCAGCTTTAGACAGAACACCGGGGAGCTGTTTTTT.

The chain combines TRBV19 with TRBJ1-5; TRBD1 agrees at 9 bases. The V and J ends lost 5 bases and 9 bases, in that order; junction bases with no gene match: 20. CDR1 is LNHDA, CDR2 SQIVND, per germline (reference sequence). This CDR3 region has 18 residues. The CDR3 DNA reads TGTGCCAGTAGTCGAGCACCGGGTTTGGGACAGGGCCATCGGCCCCAGCATTTT. It encodes CASSRAPGLGQGHRPQHF.

V gene TRBV7-9 combines with J gene TRBJ1-6; D is ambiguous. Germline lookup yields CDR1 SEHNR and CDR2 FQNEAQ (reference sequence). V lost 7 bases, J lost 2 bases, and 9 bases lay in between. The CDR3 has 14 amino acids. CDR3 sequence reads: CASTPQAYNSPLHF. The CDR3 nucleotides are TGTGCCAGCACACCCCAGGCCTATAATTCACCCCTCCACTTT.

CDR3 loop: CASSKNVGTEAFF. Here the CDR3 DNA reads TGTGCCAGCAGCAAAAATGTAGGGACTGAAGCTTTCTTT. This chain connects TRBV5-4 to TRBJ1-1; no definite D call. CDR3 length equals 13 residues. The ends were cut back, 4 bases at V and 5 bases at J, with 12 bases in the middle. CDR1 and CDR2 from the germline V gene are SGHNT and YYREEE (reference sequence).

This clone was picked up one time. The chain combines TRBV14 with TRBJ1-1, with D hard to call. Germline CDR1 is SGHDN and CDR2 is FVKESK. The CDR3 runs 11 residues. V was shortened by 3 bases and J by 9 bases, with 8 bases between the two germline ends. The CDR3 sequence is CASSQGPKAFF. The CDR3, as DNA: TGTGCCAGCAGCCAGGGCCCGAAAGCTTTCTTT.

The chain carries TRBV28 and TRBJ2-3; 9 bases align to TRBD1. CDR3 length equals 15 residues. CDR1 and CDR2 from the germline V gene are MDHEN and SYDVKM. After removal of 6 bases from V and 1 base from J, the junction contained 5 bases not matched to a gene. The CDR3 coding sequence is TGTGCCAGCAGCCGATGGACAGGGGGCACAGATACGCAGTATTTT. Its translation is CASSRWTGGTDTQYF.